This passage covers 18 T cell receptor beta chains from one sample sequenced in a study of cytomegalovirus exposure and HLA in healthy donors. This PCR relied on a set of 60 Vbeta primers and 13 Jbeta primers. Assay: immunoSEQ multiplex PCR; the TCRdb copy retains only in-frame clones and omits some. The sample lists 150,000 to 200,000 clones, over 60% occurring once. The sample comprised PBMCs. Receptors originate from a woman between 50 and 59 years old in good health and CMV-seropositive.

Worth noting for this clone: A junction end diverges from the germline sequence, so it may reflect a read error. The chain is built from TRBV6-1 and TRBJ1-2; TRBD1 aligns across 9 bases. The CDR3 runs 12 residues. The V gene's germline CDR1 is MNHNS and CDR2 SASEGT. The CDR3 spells CASTSTGTGIHF. CDR3 DNA: TGTGCCAGCACCTCCACAGGGACAGGGATACACTTC.

As regards this clone: At one boundary the junction diverges from the germline segment, which might be a read error. V usage is TRBV5-6 and J usage is TRBJ2-4; TRBD2 is a possible D gene (6 bases). CDR1 is SGHDT, CDR2 YYEEEE, per germline. The CDR3 totals 15 residues. The CDR3 DNA sequence: TGTGCCAGCAGCCTAGCGAATGGTGGCGCGAGCCCGGGGCACTTC. It specifies CASSLANGGASPGHF.

This clone was counted only a few times. V usage is TRBV19 and J usage is TRBJ2-5; 11 bases are shared with TRBD1. This CDR3 is 14 amino acids long. The germline CDR1 and CDR2 sequences are LNHDA and SQIVND (reference sequence). The ends lost 8 bases at V and 5 bases at J; junction bases unmatched: 7. The DNA of the CDR3 is TGTGCCAGTTCTCGGGACAGGGGGTGGGAGACCCAGTACTTC. Protein product: CASSRDRGWETQYF.

This CDR3 reads CASSLGDISYEQYF. In nucleotides, the CDR3 is TGTGCCAGCAGCCTAGGGGACATTAGCTACGAGCAGTACTTC. V and J are TRBV7-9 and TRBJ2-7; possible D gene TRBD1, 6 bases. Per germline, CDR1 SEHNR and CDR2 FQNEAQ (reference sequence). Trimming cost V 5 bases and J 3 bases, with 14 bases left between them. This CDR3 has 14 residues. The variable domain in full, completed from reference TRBV7-9 and TRBJ2-7, reads DTGVSQNPRHKITKRGQNVTFRCDPISEHNRLYWYRQTLGQGPEFLTYFQNEAQLEKSRLLSDRFSAERPKGSFSTLEIQRTEQGDSAMYLCASSLGDISYEQYFGPGTRLTVT.

This rearrangement joins TRBV2 to TRBJ2-1; maybe TRBD1 (5 bases). This CDR3 is built from 15 residues. The germline gives CDR1 SNHLY, CDR2 FYNNEI. Trimming took 2 bases from V and 4 from J, leaving 12 bases between them. The CDR3 DNA is TGTGCCAGCAGTGAAAGGGGCGAAGGGTACAATGAGCAGTTCTTC. Translating it yields CASSERGEGYNEQFF.

The rearrangement links TRBV6-5 to TRBJ1-1; TRBD1 matches at 8 bases. This CDR3 has 14 amino acids. Germline trimming cut 5 bases from V and 1 base from J; bases unmatched to any gene: 3. Germline CDR1 reads MNHEY; CDR2 reads SVGAGI. The CDR3 here is CASSADRGNTEAFF. CDR3 DNA: TGTGCCAGCAGTGCTGACAGGGGGAACACTGAAGCTTTCTTT.

The chain recombines TRBV2 with TRBJ1-4; 10 bases match TRBD1. The CDR3 consists of 14 residues. Trimming removed 6 bases from V and 8 bases from J; junction bases left unmatched: 6. Germline loops: CDR1 SNHLY, CDR2 FYNNEI. The CDR3 coding sequence is TGTGCCAGCAGGGAGACAGGGGGCTCGGAAAAACTGTTTTTT. This sequence encodes CASRETGGSEKLFF.

The chain has TRBV10-2 and TRBJ1-2; no definite D call. The CDR3 sequence is 16 residues long. Germline values: CDR1 WSHSY, CDR2 SAAADI. V was cut by 3 bases and J by 0 bases, with 14 bases left in between. CDR3: CASSEGRRLANYGYTF. The DNA of the CDR3 is TGCGCCAGCAGTGAAGGCCGGCGGCTAGCTAACTATGGCTACACCTTC.

The V and J genes are TRBV30 and TRBJ1-2; D remains unclear. The ends were cut back, 1 base at V and 2 bases at J, with 14 bases in the middle. CDR1 GTSNPN and CDR2 SVGIG come from the germline V gene (reference sequence). CDR3 length: 15 residues. The CDR3, as DNA: TGTGCCTGGAGTGGAGGTTACAGACTAAACTATGGCTACACCTTC. Residues: CAWSGGYRLNYGYTF.

The chain recombines TRBV27 with TRBJ1-1; TRBD1 matches 9 bases. The CDR3 length is 16 residues. V was clipped by 8 bases and J by 1 base; unmatched bases: 11. Germline V gene data show CDR1 as MNHEY and CDR2 as SMNVEV (reference sequence). CDR3 loop: CASARDRVLQNTEAFF. The CDR3 region has the DNA TGTGCCAGCGCCAGGGACAGGGTTCTCCAGAACACTGAAGCTTTCTTT.

The chain has TRBV28 and TRBJ2-5, with TRBD2 identical over 11 bases. The CDR3 sequence is 14 residues long. The ends lost 8 bases at V and 4 bases at J; junction bases unmatched: 6. Germline V gives CDR1 MDHEN, CDR2 SYDVKM. Here the CDR3 DNA reads TGTGCCAGCCTGGGACTAGCGGAGTCAGAGACCCAGTACTTC. Translation gives CASLGLAESETQYF.

The chain has TRBV9 and TRBJ2-7; 10 bases are a match to TRBD2. Germline values: CDR1 SGDLS, CDR2 YYNGEE. The CDR3 is made up of 14 amino acids. With V trimmed by 0 bases and J by 4 bases, 1 base remained unmatched. CDR3 sequence reads: CASSVGTSGYEQYF. The CDR3 region has the DNA TGTGCCAGCAGCGTAGGGACTAGCGGTTACGAGCAGTACTTC.

The chain recombines TRBV11-3 with TRBJ2-3, with D perhaps matching TRBD2 (6 bases). Trimming stripped 0 bases from V and 5 bases from J, with 9 bases between. The CDR3 runs 14 residues. Germline-derived CDR1 and CDR2 are SGHNT and YENEEA. CDR3 coding DNA: TGTGCCAGCAGCTTAGACCTGGGGGGAGATACGCAGTATTTT. It is translated as CASSLDLGGDTQYF.

The chain uses TRBV4-2 and TRBJ1-4, with 10 bases lining up with TRBD1. V lost 3 bases to trimming and J lost 7 bases; unmatched junction nucleotides: 14. The CDR3 runs 18 residues. Germline lookup yields CDR1 LGHNA and CDR2 YNFKEQ. CDR3 nucleotide sequence: TGTGCCAGCAGCCAGGGGACAGGGGTAAGGCCCTCGGCTGAAAAACTGTTTTTT. The encoded protein is CASSQGTGVRPSAEKLFF.

The chain uses TRBV5-1 and TRBJ2-7; 9 bases are a match to TRBD1. V lost 2 bases, J lost 5 bases, and 8 bases stayed unmatched. The CDR3 runs to 15 residues. CDR1 SGHRS and CDR2 YFSETQ come from the germline V gene. CDR3 nucleotides: TGCGCCAGCAGCTTTTCGAGGGGACAGGGCCACGAGCAGTACTTC. This codes for CASSFSRGQGHEQYF.

The V gene is TRBV2, the J gene TRBJ1-5; TRBD1 matches at 10 bases. Germline values: CDR1 SNHLY, CDR2 FYNNEI. Trimming took 4 bases from V and 6 from J; bases not matched to a gene: 6. The CDR3 is made up of 15 amino acids. Here the CDR3 DNA reads TGTGCCAGCAGTGGGGACAGGGGAAAGGGTCAGCCCCAGCATTTT. Protein product: CASSGDRGKGQPQHF.

This chain joins TRBV4-3 and TRBJ1-6; D is unclear. V was pared by 3 bases and J by 0 bases, with 15 bases between. CDR1 and CDR2 (germline): LGHNA, YSLEER. The CDR3 spans 18 residues. As DNA, the CDR3 is TGCGCCAGCAGCCATCAAACTAGACACATCTCCTATAATTCACCCCTCCACTTT. As protein: CASSHQTRHISYNSPLHF.

The chain uses TRBV18 and TRBJ2-3; D is perhaps TRBD1 (7 bases). The V and J ends lost 4 bases and 5 bases respectively, with 16 bases between them. CDR1 KGHSH and CDR2 LQKENI come from the germline V gene. The CDR3 is 15 amino acids. CDR3 sequence: CASSQGQAGIDTQYF. As DNA, the CDR3 is TGTGCCAGCTCACAAGGACAGGCGGGGATAGATACGCAGTATTTT.